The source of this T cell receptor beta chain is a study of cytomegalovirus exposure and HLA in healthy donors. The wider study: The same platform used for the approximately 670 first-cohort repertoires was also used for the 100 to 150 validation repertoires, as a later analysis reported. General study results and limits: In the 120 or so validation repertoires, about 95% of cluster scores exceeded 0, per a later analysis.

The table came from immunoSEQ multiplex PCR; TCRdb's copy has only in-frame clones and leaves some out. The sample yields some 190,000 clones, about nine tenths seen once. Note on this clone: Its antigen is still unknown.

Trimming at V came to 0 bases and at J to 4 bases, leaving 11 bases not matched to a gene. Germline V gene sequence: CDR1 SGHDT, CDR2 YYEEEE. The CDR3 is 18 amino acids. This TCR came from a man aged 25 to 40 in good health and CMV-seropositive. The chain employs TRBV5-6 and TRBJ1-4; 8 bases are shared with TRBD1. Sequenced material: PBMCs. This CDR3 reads CASSLGGQGTRVNEKLFF. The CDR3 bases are TGTGCCAGCAGCTTGGGTGGACAGGGCACTCGAGTTAATGAAAAACTGTTTTTT.